This T cell receptor (beta chain) was retrieved from a study of CD8+ T cells in alopecia areata. Whole-study results and caveats: Throughout tofacitinib, many expanded lesional clones continued to persist in scalp and blood. Lesional scalp exceeded normal scalp in clonality, especially in alopecia totalis/universalis.

To note about this clone: The antigen is unknown.

RNA was isolated and reverse transcribed to cDNA, the sequencing template. Assay used: immunoSEQ multiplex PCR; TCRdb lists only in-frame clones, some missing. The sample consists of about 140,000 clones, around 83% of them appearing once. Treatment meaning: oral pan-JAK inhibitor, 5-10 mg twice daily. Trimming cost V 3 bases and J 5 bases, with 8 bases left between them. Germline V CDR1 and CDR2: LNHDA, SQIVND (reference sequence). The CDR3 loop spans 13 amino acids. Sample: CD8+ T cells sorted from blood, taken at week 4, from a patient treated with tofacitinib. The clonotype was recovered from a human donor with alopecia areata. This chain uses TRBV19 with TRBJ2-1; no firm D call. The CDR3 protein is CASSMHINNEQFF. Here the CDR3 DNA reads TGTGCCAGTAGTATGCACATCAACAATGAGCAGTTCTTC.